Listed below are T cell receptor beta chains from one sample, sequenced in a study of cytomegalovirus exposure and HLA in healthy donors. TCRdb keeps only in-frame clones here, not all; method: immunoSEQ multiplex PCR. This sample has more than 200,000 clones, with roughly 84% found just once. The sequenced sample consisted of PBMCs. Receptors were obtained from a man between 18 and 29 years old in good health and CMV-seropositive. Each CDR3 is given with its conserved first and last residue. The D gene is left open where the match is weak.

V gene	J gene	D gene	CDR3 DNA	CDR3 protein
TRBV2	TRBJ2-2	-	TGTGCCAGCAGTGGTGGTGGGAGCGGCGCCGGGGAGCTGTTTTTT	CASSGGGSGAGELFF
TRBV6-1	TRBJ2-3	-	TGTGCCAGCAGTGAAACTCCAGGGAGCACAGATACGCAGTATTTT	CASSETPGSTDTQYF
TRBV6-1	TRBJ1-5	-	TGTGCCAGCAGTGAAGCGCGGGGGGCTCTCAATCAGCCCCAGCATTTT	CASSEARGALNQPQHF
TRBV15	TRBJ1-2	TRBD1	TGTGCCACCAGCAGAGATTCGACAGGGAATTCGATCGGCTACACCTTC	CATSRDSTGNSIGYTF
TRBV6-6	TRBJ2-6	-	TGTGCCAGCAGTGTCGGGGGCGCTGGGGCCAACGTCCTGACTTTC	CASSVGGAGANVLTF
TRBV28	TRBJ1-4	TRBD1	TGTGCCAGCACCGCTCCGGGACAGAGTAATGAAAAACTGTTTTTT	CASTAPGQSNEKLFF
TRBV29-1	TRBJ2-7	TRBD2	TGCAGCGTTGAGGGTAAGACTAGCGGTAGCTCCTACGAGCAGTACTTC	CSVEGKTSGSSYEQYF
TRBV9	TRBJ2-7	-	TGTGCCAGCAGCGTAGATGGGTACTACGAGCAGTACTTC	CASSVDGYYEQYF
TRBV13	TRBJ2-1	-	TGTGCCAGCAGCCCGGGAGCCCGCTCCTACAATGAGCAGTTCTTC	CASSPGARSYNEQFF
TRBV27	TRBJ2-2	TRBD1	TGTGCCAGCCTCCCGCGGGTGCCGTGGGACAGGGTAAACACCGGGGAGCTGTTTTTT	CASLPRVPWDRVNTGELFF
TRBV14	TRBJ2-1	-	TGTGCCAGCAGCCAAGATGGGGTCGACACAGACAGAGTTGTTCGTTACAATGAGCAGTTCTTC	CASSQDGVDTDRVVRYNEQFF
TRBV5-1	TRBJ2-7	-	TGCGCCAGCAGCTTGCACGCCACCTACGAGCAGTACTTC	CASSLHATYEQYF